These T cell receptor beta chains were read from a single sample in a study of cytomegalovirus exposure and HLA in healthy donors. Assay used: immunoSEQ multiplex PCR; TCRdb lists only in-frame clones, some missing. This sample's table reports about 54,000 clones. The sample comprised PBMCs. These receptors were collected from a woman aged 40 to 55 in good health and CMV-seronegative. Each CDR3 is given with its conserved first and last residue. D genes are given only for firm matches.

v_gene: TRBV6-5; d_gene: -; j_gene: TRBJ2-2; CDR3nt: TGTGCCAGCAGTTACGAATTCGAGGGCGGGGAGCTGTTTTTT; CDR3aa: CASSYEFEGGELFF
v_gene: TRBV30; d_gene: -; j_gene: TRBJ1-1; CDR3nt: TGTGCCTGGAAGGGGGAAGGCGAAGCTTTCTTT; CDR3aa: CAWKGEGEAFF
v_gene: TRBV18; d_gene: TRBD1; j_gene: TRBJ2-5; CDR3nt: TGTGCCAGCTCACCCCGGACAGGGGGCGCAGAGACCCAGTACTTC; CDR3aa: CASSPRTGGAETQYF
v_gene: TRBV5-4; d_gene: TRBD2; j_gene: TRBJ2-3; CDR3nt: TGTGCCAGCAGCCCACTAGCGGGGGCCACAGATACGCAGTATTTT; CDR3aa: CASSPLAGATDTQYF
v_gene: TRBV11-1; d_gene: -; j_gene: TRBJ2-3; CDR3nt: TGTGCCAGCAGCGTACAGGGTTTCACAGATACGCAGTATTTT; CDR3aa: CASSVQGFTDTQYF
v_gene: TRBV5-1; d_gene: -; j_gene: TRBJ1-2; CDR3nt: TGCGCCAGCAGCTTCTCCACAGACTATGGCTACACCTTC; CDR3aa: CASSFSTDYGYTF
v_gene: TRBV20-1; d_gene: -; j_gene: TRBJ2-5; CDR3nt: TGCAGTGCAGCAAAAGAGAACCAGTACTTC; CDR3aa: CSAAKENQYF
v_gene: TRBV6-1; d_gene: -; j_gene: TRBJ2-7; CDR3nt: TGTGCCAGCATCCAACAGGCAGGTAATACCTACGAGCAGTACTTC; CDR3aa: CASIQQAGNTYEQYF
v_gene: TRBV28; d_gene: -; j_gene: TRBJ1-2; CDR3nt: TGTGCCAGCGGCAGCCAGGGGCTCTATGGCTACACCTTC; CDR3aa: CASGSQGLYGYTF
v_gene: TRBV19; d_gene: TRBD1; j_gene: TRBJ1-1; CDR3nt: TGTGCCAGTAGGCGGGACAGGGTAACTGAAGCTTTCTTT; CDR3aa: CASRRDRVTEAFF
v_gene: TRBV4-3; d_gene: TRBD2; j_gene: TRBJ2-2; CDR3nt: TGCGCCAGCAGCCAAGAAATTTTGACTAGCGGGAGGGCAAGTATTAACACCGGGGAGCTGTTTTTT; CDR3aa: CASSQEILTSGRASINTGELFF
v_gene: TRBV28; d_gene: TRBD1; j_gene: TRBJ1-5; CDR3nt: TGTGCCAGCAGTAGTCCTACAGGGGAGCAGCCCCAGCATTTT; CDR3aa: CASSSPTGEQPQHF
v_gene: TRBV18; d_gene: -; j_gene: TRBJ1-6; CDR3nt: TGTGCCAGCTCACCAAGGGGGGAGGGATCACCCCTCCACTTT; CDR3aa: CASSPRGEGSPLHF
v_gene: TRBV10-3; d_gene: TRBD1; j_gene: TRBJ1-2; CDR3nt: TGTGCCATCAGGGAAGGACAGGTCGAGGGCTACACCTTC; CDR3aa: CAIREGQVEGYTF